This TCR beta chain came from a study of blood T cell repertoires in COVID-19. Looking at the study overall: The origin of the acute and convalescent COVID-19 samples was the United States, Italy and Spain. T cells, B-cell-depleted T cells, or PBMCs supplied cDNA or gDNA.

As handled by the study authors: Reference gene primer amplification yielded estimated nucleated cell counts. The repertoire was sequenced with immunoSEQ multiplex PCR; TCRdb's copy has only in-frame clones and lacks some. V and J calls and clone size are copied from that table; D and trimming were computed from the DNA. The top ten clones hold approximately 8% of a sample with 55,000 to 75,000 clones, around 86% of them seen once. This clone was seen a few times. The CDR3 is 13 residues long. CDR1 and CDR2 from the germline V gene are SEHNR and FQNEAQ (reference sequence). The ends were cut back, 1 base at V and 11 bases at J, with 11 bases in the middle.

This receptor was taken from a man between 50 and 59 years old with active COVID-19. Material: peripheral blood. The J gene is TRBJ1-4, the V gene TRBV7-9; D is ambiguous. CDR3 bases: TGTGCCAGCAGCTTAGATTCCGCGAGGAAACTGTTTTTT. It is translated as CASSLDSARKLFF.